This T cell receptor (beta chain) was sequenced for a study of graft-versus-host responses after intestinal transplantation. Study-level background: Transplant types were multivisceral, liver-intestinal, or isolated intestinal. Every recipient had anti-thymocyte globulin induction and 2 to 3 years of tacrolimus plus steroids. Study-wide findings and caveats: Maximum circulating GvH clone levels tracked with early post-transplant HvG decreases. Recipient marrow harbored GvH clones, some of which surfaced first in ileum or blood.

Of note for this clone: The antigen remains unidentified.

Germline assignment: CDR1 SGHKS and CDR2 YYEKEE (reference sequence). V shed 3 bases, J shed 1 base, and the junction held 8 bases outside the gene matches. The CDR3 spans 17 residues. Here immunoSEQ multiplex PCR was the method, and the copy in TCRdb shows in-frame clones only, minus some. The sample has about 88,000 clones, about 94% seen once; the top ten hold approximately 0.2%. This sequence originates from a human donor who was the organ donor for an intestinal transplant. V is TRBV5-5 and J is TRBJ1-4; the match to TRBD1 covers 8 bases. Sequenced material: unstimulated CD4+ T cells sorted from spleen or lymph node cells, taken before transplant. Here the CDR3 reads CASSWTGFKVTNEKLFF. CDR3 sequence (DNA): TGTGCCAGCAGCTGGACAGGGTTCAAAGTAACTAATGAAAAACTGTTTTTT.